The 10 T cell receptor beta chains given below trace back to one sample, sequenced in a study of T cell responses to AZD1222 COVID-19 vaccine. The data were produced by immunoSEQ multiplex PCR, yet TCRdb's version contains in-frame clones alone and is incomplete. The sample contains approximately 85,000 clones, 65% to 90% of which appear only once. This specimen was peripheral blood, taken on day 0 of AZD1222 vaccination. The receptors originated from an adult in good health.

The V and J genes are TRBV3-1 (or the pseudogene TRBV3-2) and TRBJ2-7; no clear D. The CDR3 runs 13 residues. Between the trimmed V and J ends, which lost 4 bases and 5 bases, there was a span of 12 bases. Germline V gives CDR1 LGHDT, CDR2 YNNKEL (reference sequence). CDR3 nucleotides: TGTGCCAGCAGCCCCTCGGAAGCCGACGAGCAGTACTTC. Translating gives CASSPSEADEQYF.

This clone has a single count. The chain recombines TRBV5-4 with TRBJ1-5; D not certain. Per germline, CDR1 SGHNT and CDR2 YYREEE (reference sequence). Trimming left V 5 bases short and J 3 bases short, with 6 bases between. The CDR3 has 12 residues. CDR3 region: CASSKDNQPQHF. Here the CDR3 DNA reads TGTGCCAGCAGTAAGGACAATCAGCCCCAGCATTTT.

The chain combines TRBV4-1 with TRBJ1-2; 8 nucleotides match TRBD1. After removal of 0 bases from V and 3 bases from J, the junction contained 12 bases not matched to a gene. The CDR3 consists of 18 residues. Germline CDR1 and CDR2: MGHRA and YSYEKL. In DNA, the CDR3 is TGCGCCAGCAGCCAAGATCCCCAGGGGGCAGGGGTTGACTATGGCTACACCTTC. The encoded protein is CASSQDPQGAGVDYGYTF.

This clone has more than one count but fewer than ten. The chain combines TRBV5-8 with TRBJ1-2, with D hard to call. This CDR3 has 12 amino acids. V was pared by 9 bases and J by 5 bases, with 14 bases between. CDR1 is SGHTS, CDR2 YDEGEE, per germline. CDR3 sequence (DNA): TGTGCCATCCGGGTTTTTTATTATGGCTACACCTTC. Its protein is CAIRVFYYGYTF.

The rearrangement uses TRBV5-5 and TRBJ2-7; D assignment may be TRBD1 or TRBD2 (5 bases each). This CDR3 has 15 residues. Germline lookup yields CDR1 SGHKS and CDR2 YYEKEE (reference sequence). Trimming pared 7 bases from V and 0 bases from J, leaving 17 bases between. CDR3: CASPCWAGSSYEQYF. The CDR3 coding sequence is TGTGCCAGCCCGTGTTGGGCAGGGAGCTCCTACGAGCAGTACTTC.

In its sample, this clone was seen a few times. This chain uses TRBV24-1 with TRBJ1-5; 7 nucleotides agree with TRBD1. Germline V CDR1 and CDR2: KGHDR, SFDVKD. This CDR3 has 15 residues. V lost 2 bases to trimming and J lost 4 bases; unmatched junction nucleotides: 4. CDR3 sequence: CATSDSGQPNQPQHF. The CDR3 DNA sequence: TGTGCCACCAGTGATTCGGGACAGCCGAATCAGCCCCAGCATTTT.

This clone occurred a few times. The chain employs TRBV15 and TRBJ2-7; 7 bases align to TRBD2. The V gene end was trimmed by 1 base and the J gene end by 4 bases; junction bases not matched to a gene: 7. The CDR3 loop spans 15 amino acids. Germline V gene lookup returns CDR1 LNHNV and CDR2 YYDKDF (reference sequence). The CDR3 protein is CATSRVASGEYEQYF. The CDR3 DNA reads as TGTGCCACCAGCAGAGTGGCTAGCGGAGAATACGAGCAGTACTTC. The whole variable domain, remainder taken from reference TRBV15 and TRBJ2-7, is DAMVIQNPRYQVTQFGKPVTLSCSQTLNHNVMYWYQQKSSQAPKLLFHYYDKDFNNEADTPDNFQSRRPNTSFCFLDIRSPGLGDTAMYLCATSRVASGEYEQYFGPGTRLTVT.

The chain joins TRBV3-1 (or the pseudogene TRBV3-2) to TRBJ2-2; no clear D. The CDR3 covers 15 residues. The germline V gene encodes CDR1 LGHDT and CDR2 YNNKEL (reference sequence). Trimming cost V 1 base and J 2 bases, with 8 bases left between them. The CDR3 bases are TGTGCCAGCAGCCAAGGAGGCCTTAACACCGGGGAGCTGTTTTTT. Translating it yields CASSQGGLNTGELFF.

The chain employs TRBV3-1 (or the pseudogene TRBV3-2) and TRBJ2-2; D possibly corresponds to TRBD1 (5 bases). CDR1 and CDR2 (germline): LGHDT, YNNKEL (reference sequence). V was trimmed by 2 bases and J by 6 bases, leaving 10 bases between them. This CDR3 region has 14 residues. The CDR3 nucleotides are TGTGCCAGCAGCCAATTCCAGGGCTCCGGGGAGCTGTTTTTT. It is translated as CASSQFQGSGELFF.

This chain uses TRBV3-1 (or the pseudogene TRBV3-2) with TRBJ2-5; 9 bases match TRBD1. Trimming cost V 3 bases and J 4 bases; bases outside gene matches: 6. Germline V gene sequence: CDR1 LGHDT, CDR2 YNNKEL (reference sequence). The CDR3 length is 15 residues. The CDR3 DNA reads TGTGCCAGCAGCCAGGGACAGGGAGAGGTAGAGACCCAGTACTTC. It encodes CASSQGQGEVETQYF.